This T cell receptor beta chain is from a study of molecular identifiers for immune sequencing clone quantification. The wider study: RNA from roughly 21,000 or 96,000 naive CD8 cells was split five ways in replicates, with four sequenced. Findings and caveats of the study: Clones exceeding 20 RNA copies carried over 97% of effector molecules but under 1% of naive-cell molecules.

Trimming cost V 0 bases and J 5 bases; bases outside gene matches: 2. There are 13 residues in the CDR3. CDR1 SGDLS and CDR2 YYNGEE come from the germline V gene. This clonotype has at least ten counts. Its antigen is unknown. One entry per CDR3 protein, called by TCRdb with MiXCR from the PCR reads. This sample has some 650,000 distinct CDR3 sequences, with nearly 20% found just once. Each library that profiled naive CD8 cells came from about 20,000 to 1,000,000 sorted cells with 10%, 30% or 50% RNA. The gene calls are TRBV9 and TRBJ2-7; 7 bases fit TRBD1. The sequencing sample was made of naive CD8+ T cells from blood, with Jurkat cell RNA spiked in. Subset meaning: FACS-sorted CD8+CD4-CCR7+CD45RA+ naive T cells. This sequence originates from a human donor in good health. Some libraries in this study had Jurkat cell RNA spiked in. In DNA form, the CDR3 reads TGTGCCAGCAGCGTAGAAGGACAGGACGAGCAGTACTTC. It translates to CASSVEGQDEQYF.